The 10 T cell receptor beta chains given below trace back to one sample, sequenced in a study of OX40 agonist ivuxolimab in advanced cancers. TCRdb keeps only in-frame clones here, not all; method: immunoSEQ multiplex PCR. The top ten clones hold roughly 18% of a sample with 60,000 to 75,000 clones, almost 95% of them seen once. The material was CD4+ or CD8+ T cells sorted from blood, obtained in a trial of the OX40 agonist ivuxolimab. These receptors came from an adult with an advanced solid tumor such as melanoma, head and neck, liver or kidney cancer.

This chain joins TRBV10-3 and TRBJ2-1, with 8 bases lining up with TRBD2. CDR3 length equals 17 residues. V lost 0 bases and J lost 3; bases outside the gene matches: 7. Germline V gives CDR1 ENHRY, CDR2 SYGVKD. This chain's CDR3 is CAISESNGRAFYNEQFF. The CDR3 region has the DNA TGTGCCATCAGTGAGTCTAACGGGAGGGCCTTCTACAATGAGCAGTTCTTC.

This chain links TRBV25-1 with TRBJ1-2; a possible D gene is TRBD1 (6 bases). This CDR3 has 14 residues. The V and J ends lost 5 bases and 3 bases respectively, with 13 bases between them. Germline loops: CDR1 MGHDK, CDR2 SYGVNS. Here the CDR3 reads CASSSGEVDYGYTF. The CDR3 DNA reads TGTGCCAGCAGTTCAGGGGAGGTAGACTATGGCTACACCTTC.

The gene calls are TRBV7-9 and TRBJ2-1; D possibly corresponds to TRBD2 (5 bases). The V gene's germline CDR1 is SEHNR and CDR2 FQNEAQ (reference sequence). The ends were cut back, 5 bases at V and 1 base at J, with 9 bases in the middle. The CDR3 extends over 14 amino acids. CDR3 coding DNA: TGTGCCAGCAGCCGTGACTATTCCTACAATGAGCAGTTCTTC. Amino acid sequence: CASSRDYSYNEQFF.

The V and J genes are TRBV27 and TRBJ2-7, with D possibly matching TRBD2 (5 bases). The CDR3 runs to 15 residues. The V gene lost 0 bases and the J gene lost 0 bases, with 9 bases spanning the gap. Germline loops: CDR1 MNHEY, CDR2 SMNVEV (reference sequence). The DNA of the CDR3 is TGTGCCAGCAGTTTATCCAGCGGTCCCTCCTACGAGCAGTACTTC. Amino acids: CASSLSSGPSYEQYF.

The chain uses TRBV27 and TRBJ2-7; 11 nucleotides align to TRBD2. Germline V gene data show CDR1 as MNHEY and CDR2 as SMNVEV (reference sequence). J lost 0 bases, V lost 4 bases, and 2 bases had no gene match. There are 15 residues in the CDR3. CDR3 sequence: CASSSGTSGSYEQYF. CDR3 in DNA: TGTGCCAGCAGTTCTGGGACTAGCGGCTCCTACGAGCAGTACTTC.

The chain carries TRBV15 and TRBJ1-1, with 11 nucleotides matching TRBD1. The V segment lost 5 bases and the J segment 10 bases; nucleotides outside the gene matches: 9. The CDR3 is made up of 14 amino acids. Germline loops: CDR1 LNHNV, CDR2 YYDKDF (reference sequence). CDR3 sequence reads: CATSRTGGSLGAFF. CDR3 nucleotides: TGTGCCACCAGCCGGACAGGGGGCAGTCTTGGAGCTTTCTTT.

The chain is built from TRBV29-1 and TRBJ2-2; D is perhaps TRBD1 or TRBD2 (5 bases each). Germline V CDR1 and CDR2: SQVTM, ANQGSEA. The germline V and J ends were trimmed by 4 bases and 4 bases, with 19 bases remaining between them. This CDR3 comprises 16 residues. CDR3 DNA: TGCAGCGTTGTCCCGGTGGGGGTAGCTGCCACCGGGGAGCTGTTTTTT. This sequence encodes CSVVPVGVAATGELFF.

V gene TRBV6-1 combines with J gene TRBJ2-2; maybe TRBD2 (5 bases). The V gene's germline CDR1 is MNHNS and CDR2 SASEGT. This CDR3 is 16 amino acids long. Trimming left V 1 base short and J 4 bases short, with 13 bases between. This CDR3 reads CASSEVGSAVTGELFF. The CDR3 nucleotides are TGTGCCAGCAGTGAAGTTGGTAGCGCGGTCACCGGGGAGCTGTTTTTT.

V usage is TRBV7-2 and J usage is TRBJ2-5; 9 bases line up with TRBD1. The CDR3 runs 15 residues. The V gene's germline CDR1 is SGHTA and CDR2 FQGNSA. The V and J ends lost 4 bases and 1 base, in that order; junction bases with no gene match: 4. The CDR3: CASSSDRGCQETQYF. CDR3 DNA: TGTGCCAGCAGCTCGGACAGGGGATGCCAAGAGACCCAGTACTTC.

The rearrangement uses TRBV7-3 and TRBJ2-1; D remains ambiguous. Trimming pared 3 bases from V and 10 bases from J, leaving 16 bases between. The CDR3 consists of 14 residues. Germline CDR1 SGHTA, CDR2 FQGTGA. The CDR3 sequence: CASSFVGDVKEQFF. The CDR3, as DNA: TGTGCCAGCAGCTTCGTAGGAGATGTAAAGGAGCAGTTCTTC.